This T cell receptor beta chain was obtained from a study of cytomegalovirus exposure and HLA in healthy donors (dated by TCRdb to 2016 to 2017). Concerning the study at large: The 500 to 700 repertoires of the first cohort and the 120 validation repertoires were produced on the same platform, according to a later analysis. The study aimed to test whether signatures of past pathogen exposure could be identified by cataloging public T cell receptors. Besides the first cohort of about 730 subjects, a separate validation cohort made up of 120 different subjects was used. The study combined high-throughput TCR immunosequencing, statistical association of individual TCRs with disease status, and machine learning to predict cytomegalovirus infection status.

The donors were included in the validation cohort of approximately 130 subjects, a group kept apart from the 666-subject first cohort. Here is what the overall study found, with its caveats: According to the authors, the approach could potentially be generalized to other disease states and immunological phenotypes. In the study, some 160 TCR beta chains were listed as associated with cytomegalovirus. All 120 or so repertoires were used to score co-occurrence in the validation cohort in a later analysis, because that analysis had no HLA typing for the cohort. Across donors, most TCR sequences were observed very rarely, whereas some public TCRs were present in many individuals. The classifier was reported to diagnose cytomegalovirus status with high specificity and sensitivity in both the original cohort and the validation cohort. In a later analysis, TCRs clustered in the first cohort were found to also tend to co-occur in the roughly 110 validation repertoires, with approximately 94% of cluster scores above 0. A few of the identified cytomegalovirus-associated TCR beta chains were confirmed in vitro to be specific for cytomegalovirus antigens.

In regard to this clone: Its antigen has not been determined. One base away there is no much larger clone; base qualities are not given.

The method behind the library was the immunoSEQ multiplex PCR assay. The study's processing was this. A statistical classification framework was developed to diagnose cytomegalovirus status using the catalog of TCR beta chain sequences. TCRdb obtained this table from immuneACCESS and retained in-frame rearrangements with V and J assigned. These tables miss some clones; where compared with another copy, unresolved V genes account for less than half of the shortfall, and the remainder is unexplained. Clone size and V and J calls were adopted from that table, with D and trimming inferred from the DNA. The table for this sample lists 250,000 to 300,000 clones; just over 85% of them were counted only once. Jointly, the top ten make up approximately 1% of the sample. Its CDR3 holds 12 amino acids, cysteine through phenylalanine. Here the CDR3 DNA is all that survives: 36 bases in frame from base 1. CDR1 ENHRY and CDR2 SYGVKD are derived from the germline V gene. Compared with germline, V lacks 5 bases and J lacks 3 bases; bases without a gene match: 0.

The sample comprised PBMCs. This TCR was sampled from a woman aged 18-30 years in good health and CMV-seronegative. The chain employs TRBV10-3 and TRBJ1-1, and TRBD1 aligns with 7 junction nucleotides. Here is the DNA: TGTGCCATCAGTCAGGGGGACACTGAAGCTTTCTTT. Its product reads: CAISQGDTEAFF.